The subject of this entry is one T cell receptor beta chain. This clone was detected only a few times. No antigen is known for it. The record has no base qualities; no much larger clone is one base away. The entry originates in a study of metastatic and nonmetastatic thyroid tumors (dated by TCRdb to 2020 to 2021). Study-level background: The researchers compared repertoires between peripheral blood samples and tumor or nodule tissue samples from patients with malignant or benign thyroid disease.

The method behind the library was PCR. These reads were obtained on an Illumina HiSeq 4000. High-throughput sequencing was used to profile the TCR beta-chain CDR3 region of every patient. From the authors' description of their analysis: The researchers built a classifier to tell apart papillary thyroid cancer patients with distant metastasis, based on CDR3 differences among clinicopathological groups. The Shannon index was used to assess repertoire diversity, and the Morisita-Horn index was used to assess tumor-blood repertoire similarity. Using fastp at Q25 and MiXCR, TCRdb reprocessed the public reads and kept productive beta chains. TCRdb, rather than the study authors, made the V and J calls. The sample table records roughly 5,400 clones; 25% to 30% of these occur just once. The top ten hold roughly 10% of the sample. Before undergoing thyroid surgery, none of the patients had been given any kind of treatment. Using T-cell receptor beta sequencing, the study looked back at clinical samples from patients collected from the early 2010s to the late 2010s.

A distance of 19 bases separates the germline ends of V and J, which lose 10 bases and 6 bases respectively. Based on the germline V gene (reference sequence), the CDR1 and CDR2 sequences are MNHEY and SMNVEV. The cysteine opens and the phenylalanine closes a CDR3 of 14 amino acids. Kept here is only the CDR3 DNA, which spans 42 bases and is read in frame from base 1. Study-level results and caveats: TCR beta diversity was reported as significantly higher in malignant tumors than in benign nodules, in both blood and tumor samples.

The clonotype was recovered from a female donor with papillary thyroid cancer or a benign thyroid nodule (not recorded which). Some clones in this sample may be carry-over from other donors' samples. The specimen sequenced was adjacent normal tissue. The sequence is built from TRBV27 and TRBJ2-1; the D gene is possibly TRBD2, with 7 bases matching. The CDR3 region reads CATHTRGAINEQFF. The sequenced DNA: TGTGCCACCCACACTCGGGGGGCTATCAATGAGCAGTTCTTC.